Below are 2 T cell receptor beta chains sequenced from a single sample in a study of blood T cell repertoires in COVID-19. Method: immunoSEQ multiplex PCR; TCRdb's copy keeps in-frame clones and lacks some. Of about 120,000 clones listed, 82% are singletons. Sequencing input: peripheral blood. The receptors were gathered from a human donor in a cohort sampled during active COVID-19.

The chain joins TRBV14 to TRBJ2-2, with TRBD1 as a possible D gene (5 bases). The CDR3 has 16 amino acids. V gave up 0 bases and J gave up 0 bases, with 8 bases separating them. Germline V lookup: CDR1 SGHDN, CDR2 FVKESK. The CDR3 DNA is TGTGCCAGCAGCCAAGATCCGACAGCGAACACCGGGGAGCTGTTTTTT. This encodes CASSQDPTANTGELFF.

This rearrangement joins TRBV5-4 to TRBJ2-5, with a weak D call TRBD2 (5 bases). Trimming shortened V by 0 bases and J by 5 bases, and 17 bases separated the two germline ends. Germline assignment: CDR1 SGHNT and CDR2 YYREEE (reference sequence). The CDR3 has 16 residues. DNA of the CDR3: TGTGCCAGCAGCTTGGGACTAACTGAGGCCTTGGAGACCCAGTACTTC. Translated: CASSLGLTEALETQYF.